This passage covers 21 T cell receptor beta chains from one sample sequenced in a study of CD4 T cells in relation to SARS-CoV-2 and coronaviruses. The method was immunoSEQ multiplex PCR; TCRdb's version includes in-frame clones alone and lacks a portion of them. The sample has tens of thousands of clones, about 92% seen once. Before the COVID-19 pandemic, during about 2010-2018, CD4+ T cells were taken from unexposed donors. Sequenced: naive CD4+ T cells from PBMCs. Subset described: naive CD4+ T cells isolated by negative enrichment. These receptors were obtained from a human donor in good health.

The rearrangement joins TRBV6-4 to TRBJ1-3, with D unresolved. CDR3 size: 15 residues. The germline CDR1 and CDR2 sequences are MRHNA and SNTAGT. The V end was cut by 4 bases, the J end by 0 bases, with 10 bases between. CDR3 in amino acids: CASSAGGGSGNTIYF. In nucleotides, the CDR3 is TGTGCCAGCAGTGCGGGCGGCGGCTCTGGAAACACCATATATTTT.

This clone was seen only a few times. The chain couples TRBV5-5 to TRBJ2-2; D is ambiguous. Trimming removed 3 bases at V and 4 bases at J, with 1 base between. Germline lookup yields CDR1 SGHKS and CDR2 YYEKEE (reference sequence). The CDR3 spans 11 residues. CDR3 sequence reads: CASSSTGELFF. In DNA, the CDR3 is TGTGCCAGCAGCTCCACCGGGGAGCTGTTTTTT. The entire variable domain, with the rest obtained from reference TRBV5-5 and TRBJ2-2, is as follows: DAGVTQSPTHLIKTRGQQVTLRCSPISGHKSVSWYQQVLGQGPQFIFQYYEKEERGRGNFPDRFSARQFPNYSSELNVNALLLGDSALYLCASSSTGELFFGEGSRLTVL.

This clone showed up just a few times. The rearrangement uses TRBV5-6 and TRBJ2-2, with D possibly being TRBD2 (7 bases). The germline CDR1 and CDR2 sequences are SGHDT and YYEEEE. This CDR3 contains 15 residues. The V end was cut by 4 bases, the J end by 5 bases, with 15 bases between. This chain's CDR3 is CASSRGAPGTGELFF. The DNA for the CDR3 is TGTGCCAGCAGCCGGGGGGCGCCCGGGACCGGGGAGCTGTTTTTT.

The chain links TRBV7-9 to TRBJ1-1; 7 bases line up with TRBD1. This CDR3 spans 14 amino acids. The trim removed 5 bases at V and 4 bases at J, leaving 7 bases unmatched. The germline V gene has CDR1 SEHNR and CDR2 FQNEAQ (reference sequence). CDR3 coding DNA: TGTGCCAGCAGCCTCGGACAGGCTTCCACTGAAGCTTTCTTT. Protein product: CASSLGQASTEAFF.

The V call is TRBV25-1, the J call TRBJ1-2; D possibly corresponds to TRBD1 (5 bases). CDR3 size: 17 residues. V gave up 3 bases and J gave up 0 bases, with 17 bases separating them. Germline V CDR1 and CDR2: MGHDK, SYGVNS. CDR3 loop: CASSDQFPGLSNYGYTF. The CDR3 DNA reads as TGTGCCAGCAGTGACCAATTTCCGGGGCTATCTAACTATGGCTACACCTTC.

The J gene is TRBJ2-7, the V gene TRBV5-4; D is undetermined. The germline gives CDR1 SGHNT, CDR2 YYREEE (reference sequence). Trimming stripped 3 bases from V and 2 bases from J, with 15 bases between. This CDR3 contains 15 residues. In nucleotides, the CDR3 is TGTGCCAGCAGCTCCGCGCAAGGTGACCCCTACGAGCAGTACTTC. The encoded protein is CASSSAQGDPYEQYF.

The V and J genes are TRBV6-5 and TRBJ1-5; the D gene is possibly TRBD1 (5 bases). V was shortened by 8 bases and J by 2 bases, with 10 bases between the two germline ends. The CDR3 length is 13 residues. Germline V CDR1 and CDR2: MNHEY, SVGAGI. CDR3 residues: CASARVGNQPQHF. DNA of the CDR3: TGTGCCAGCGCCAGGGTCGGCAATCAGCCCCAGCATTTT.

The CDR3 nucleotides read TGTGCCAGCAGTCGGACAGGGTTATCCGGGGAGCTGTTTTTT. It codes for CASSRTGLSGELFF. The chain uses TRBV7-3 and TRBJ2-2, with TRBD1 identical over 8 bases. CDR1 is SGHTA and CDR2 is FQGTGA in the germline V gene. The CDR3 is 14 residues long. After removal of 6 bases from V and 6 bases from J, the junction contained 6 bases not matched to a gene.

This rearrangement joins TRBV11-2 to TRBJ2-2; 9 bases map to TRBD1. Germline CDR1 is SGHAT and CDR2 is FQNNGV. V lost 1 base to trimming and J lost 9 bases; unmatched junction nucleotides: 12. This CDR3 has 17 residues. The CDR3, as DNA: TGTGCCAGCAGCTTAGTGATCCGGGACAGGGTTTTTCGGGAGCTGTTTTTT. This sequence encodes CASSLVIRDRVFRELFF.

The CDR3 protein is CASSQEILTEQYF. DNA for the CDR3: TGTGCCAGCAGCCAAGAAATCCTAACCGAGCAGTACTTC. This rearrangement joins TRBV3-1 (or the pseudogene TRBV3-2) to TRBJ2-7; the D is unclear. V was pared by 0 bases and J by 6 bases, with 9 bases between. The CDR3 has 13 amino acids. Germline-derived CDR1 and CDR2 are LGHDT and YNNKEL (reference sequence).

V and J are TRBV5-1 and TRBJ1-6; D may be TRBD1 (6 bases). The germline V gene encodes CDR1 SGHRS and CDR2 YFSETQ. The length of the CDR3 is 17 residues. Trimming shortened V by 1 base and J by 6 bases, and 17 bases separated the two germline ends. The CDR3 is CASSLRAGAFSNSPLHF. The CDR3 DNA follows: TGCGCCAGCAGCTTGCGGGCAGGGGCATTTTCTAATTCACCCCTCCACTTT.

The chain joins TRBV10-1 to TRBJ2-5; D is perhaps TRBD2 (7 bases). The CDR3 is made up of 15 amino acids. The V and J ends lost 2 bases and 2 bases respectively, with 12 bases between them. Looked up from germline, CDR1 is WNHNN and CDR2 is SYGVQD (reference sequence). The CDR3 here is CASSEGGGQQETQYF. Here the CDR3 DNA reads TGCGCCAGCAGTGAGGGGGGGGGCCAACAAGAGACCCAGTACTTC.

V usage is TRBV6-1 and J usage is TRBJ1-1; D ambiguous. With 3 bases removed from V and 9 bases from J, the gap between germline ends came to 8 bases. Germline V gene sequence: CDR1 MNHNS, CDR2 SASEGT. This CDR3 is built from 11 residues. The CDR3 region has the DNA TGTGCCAGCAGTGATTTGGTTAAAGCTTTCTTT. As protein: CASSDLVKAFF.

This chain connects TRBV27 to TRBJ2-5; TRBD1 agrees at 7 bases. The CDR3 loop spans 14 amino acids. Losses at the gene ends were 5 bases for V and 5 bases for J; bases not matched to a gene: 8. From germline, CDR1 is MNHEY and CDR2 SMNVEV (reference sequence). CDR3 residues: CASSPRQGRETQYF. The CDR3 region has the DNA TGTGCCAGCAGTCCCCGACAGGGCAGGGAGACCCAGTACTTC.

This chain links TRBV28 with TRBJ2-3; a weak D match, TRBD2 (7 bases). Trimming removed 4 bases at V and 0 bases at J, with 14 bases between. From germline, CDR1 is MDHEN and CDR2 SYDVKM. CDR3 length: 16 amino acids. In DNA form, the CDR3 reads TGTGCCAGCAGTTCTCCCGGGGGGCCTAGCACAGATACGCAGTATTTT. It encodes CASSSPGGPSTDTQYF.

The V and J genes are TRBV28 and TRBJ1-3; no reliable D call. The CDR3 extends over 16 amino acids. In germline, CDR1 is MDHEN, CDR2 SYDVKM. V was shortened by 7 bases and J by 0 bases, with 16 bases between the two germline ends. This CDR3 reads CASTLAGQHSGNTIYF. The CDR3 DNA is TGTGCCAGCACCCTGGCCGGGCAGCACTCTGGAAACACCATATATTTT.

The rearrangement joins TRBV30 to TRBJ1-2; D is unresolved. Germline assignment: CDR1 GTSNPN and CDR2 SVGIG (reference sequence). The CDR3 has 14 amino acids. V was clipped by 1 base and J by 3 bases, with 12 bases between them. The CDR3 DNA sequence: TGTGCCTGGAGTGCTCCGCCGGACTACTATGGCTACACCTTC. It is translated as CAWSAPPDYYGYTF. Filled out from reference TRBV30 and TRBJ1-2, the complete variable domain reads SQTIHQWPATLVQPVGSPLSLECTVEGTSNPNLYWYRQAAGRGLQLLFYSVGIGQISSEVPQNLSASRPQDRQFILSSKKLLLSDSGFYLCAWSAPPDYYGYTFGSGTRLTVV.

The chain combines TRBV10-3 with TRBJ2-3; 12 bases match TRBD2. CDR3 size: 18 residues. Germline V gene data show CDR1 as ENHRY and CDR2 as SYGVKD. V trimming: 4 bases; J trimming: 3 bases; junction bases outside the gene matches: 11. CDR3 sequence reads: CAISGLPSLAGGTDTQYF. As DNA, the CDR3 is TGTGCCATCAGTGGGCTCCCCTCACTAGCGGGGGGTACAGATACGCAGTATTTT.

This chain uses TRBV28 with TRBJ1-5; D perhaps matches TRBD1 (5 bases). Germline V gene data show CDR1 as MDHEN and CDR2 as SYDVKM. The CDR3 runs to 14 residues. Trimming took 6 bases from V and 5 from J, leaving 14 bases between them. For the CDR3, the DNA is TGTGCCAGCAGACCTAGGCAGGGCGATCAGCCCCAGCATTTT. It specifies CASRPRQGDQPQHF.

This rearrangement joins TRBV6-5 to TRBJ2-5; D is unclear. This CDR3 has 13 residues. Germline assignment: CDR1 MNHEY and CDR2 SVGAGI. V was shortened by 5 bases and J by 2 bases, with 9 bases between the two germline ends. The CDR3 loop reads CASSQRRQETQYF. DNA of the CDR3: TGTGCCAGCAGTCAACGCCGGCAAGAGACCCAGTACTTC.

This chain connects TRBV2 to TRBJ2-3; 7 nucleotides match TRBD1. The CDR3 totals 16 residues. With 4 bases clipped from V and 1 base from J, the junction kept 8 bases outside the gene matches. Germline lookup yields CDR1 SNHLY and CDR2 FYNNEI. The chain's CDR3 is CASSVDRAPGTDTQYF. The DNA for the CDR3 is TGTGCCAGCAGTGTTGACAGGGCCCCGGGCACAGATACGCAGTATTTT.